This TCR beta chain was recovered during a study of T cell repertoires in cytomegalovirus infection. Across the study: Public TCR beta signatures were indicative of both CMV infection and a matching HLA type.

About this clonotype: Its antigen remains unidentified.

MiXCR was run by TCRdb on the reads, yielding one entry per CDR3 protein. This table holds about 180,000 distinct CDR3 sequences, approximately 17% found once. Study-level results: Ex vivo responses were dominated by HLA-C-restricted CMV-specific TCR beta clonotypes.

Deletions cut 6 bases from V and 3 bases from J, with 18 bases between. CDR3 length: 15 amino acids. Germline CDR1 MNHEY, CDR2 SVGEGT. The sample consisted of CD8+ T cells from PBMCs. V usage is TRBV6-2 or TRBV6-3 and J usage is TRBJ2-7, with a weak D call TRBD2 (7 bases). The TCR was taken from a human donor in good health (CMV status not recorded). Some clones in this sample may be carry-over from other donors' samples. Written as DNA, the CDR3 is TGTGCCAGCAGCCACCCTCGGGGGGCCCTCTACGAGCAGTACTTC. Residues: CASSHPRGALYEQYF.